This T cell receptor beta chain is drawn from a study of T cell repertoires in cytomegalovirus infection. On the study more broadly: Public TCR beta signatures were indicative of both CMV infection and a matching HLA type.

Whole-study results and caveats: Ex vivo responses were dominated by HLA-C-restricted CMV-specific TCR beta clonotypes.

TCRdb reanalysed the reads using MiXCR and keeps one entry per CDR3 protein. The table includes 680,000 or so distinct CDR3 sequences, about 30% detected once. Worth noting for this clonotype: As yet, its antigen is unknown.

V lost 5 bases, J lost 8 bases, and 10 bases lay in between. The CDR3 is 12 residues long. This TCR derives from a human donor in good health (CMV status not recorded). Some clones in this sample may be carry-over from other donors' samples. Here the sequenced sample was cultured PBMCs, taken from culture after CMV antigen stimulation. The V and J genes are TRBV12-3 or TRBV12-4 and TRBJ2-1; D call uncertain. In DNA form, the CDR3 reads TGTGCCAGCAGTCCCATGGGGTATGAGCAGTTCTTC. The encoded protein is CASSPMGYEQFF.